Listed below are T cell receptor beta chains from one sample, sequenced in a study of glioma-infiltrating T cells after dendritic cell vaccination. The repertoire was sequenced with immunoSEQ multiplex PCR; TCRdb's copy has only in-frame clones and lacks some. The sample lists fewer than 95,000 clones, about 85% occurring once. This sample comprised blood, obtained after dendritic cell vaccination. The source of these receptors is a human donor with glioblastoma. The CDR3 runs from the conserved cysteine through the conserved F or W. The order of the fields is D gene, V gene, J gene, clone size, CDR3 protein, CDR3 DNA. A D gene is named only where the DNA matches it firmly. Where a row states a size, it is once, few, many or the class of an expanded clone; other rows omit it.

TRBD1,TRBV4-1,TRBJ2-7,NA,CASSTSGTGGSYEQYF,TGCGCCAGCAGCACCTCCGGGACAGGGGGATCCTACGAGCAGTACTTC
TRBD1,TRBV6-4,TRBJ2-1,few,CASSPGDSAQIDEQFF,TGTGCCAGCAGTCCTGGGGACAGCGCCCAAATTGATGAGCAGTTCTTC
TRBD1,TRBV27,TRBJ1-5,NA,CASSRDRISNQPQHF,TGTGCCAGCAGTCGGGACAGGATTAGCAATCAGCCCCAGCATTTT
NA,TRBV6-5,TRBJ1-1,NA,CASSLNRDGNTEAFF,TGTGCCAGCAGTCTGAACAGGGATGGGAACACTGAAGCTTTCTTT
TRBD1,TRBV7-9,TRBJ1-2,NA,CASSLPGKLGRGQGYGYTF,TGTGCCAGCAGCTTACCGGGCAAGTTGGGCAGGGGGCAAGGCTATGGCTACACCTTC
TRBD2,TRBV7-9,TRBJ2-3,NA,CASTLPSGSSDTQYF,TGTGCCAGTACCCTCCCTAGCGGGAGTTCAGATACGCAGTATTTT
TRBD2,TRBV11-2,TRBJ2-1,NA,CASTLAGGIYNEQFF,TGTGCCAGCACCCTAGCGGGAGGGATCTACAATGAGCAGTTCTTC
TRBD2,TRBV15,TRBJ2-1,NA,CATSRESSGRAYNEQFF,TGTGCCACCAGCAGAGAGTCTAGCGGGAGGGCCTACAATGAGCAGTTCTTC
TRBD1,TRBV27,TRBJ1-2,NA,CASSLGQGLYGYTF,TGTGCCAGCAGCTTGGGACAGGGACTTTATGGCTACACCTTC
TRBD2,TRBV7-2,TRBJ2-2,NA,CASSLDSGVDGELFF,TGTGCCAGCAGCTTAGATAGCGGGGTTGACGGGGAGCTGTTTTTT
TRBD1,TRBV13,TRBJ1-1,NA,CASSLGLSGTANTEAFF,TGTGCCAGCAGCTTAGGCCTTTCGGGGACAGCGAACACTGAAGCTTTCTTT
NA,TRBV27,TRBJ1-1,NA,CASSVAGGEAFF,TGTGCCAGCAGTGTAGCGGGCGGTGAAGCTTTCTTT
TRBD2,TRBV29-1,TRBJ2-3,NA,CSVLPWASGGGRSTDTQYF,TGCAGCGTTCTCCCCTGGGCTAGCGGGGGGGGACGTAGCACAGATACGCAGTATTTT
NA,TRBV7-9,TRBJ2-7,NA,CASSLAPGLSSYEQYF,TGTGCCAGCAGCTTAGCGCCAGGGCTAAGTTCCTACGAGCAGTACTTC
NA,TRBV2,TRBJ1-6,NA,CASSGGGEAHNSPLHF,TGTGCCAGCAGTGGCGGGGGCGAGGCCCATAATTCACCCCTCCACTTT
NA,TRBV7-7,TRBJ2-3,once,CASSLGLRGAEDTQYF,TGTGCCAGCAGCTTAGGTTTACGGGGGGCCGAAGATACGCAGTATTTT
NA,TRBV13,TRBJ1-3,medium-sized,CASSLGRAGNTIYF,TGTGCCAGCAGCTTGGGCAGAGCTGGAAACACCATATATTTT
TRBD1,TRBV2,TRBJ2-5,NA,CASSQGQGGQETQYF,TGTGCCAGCAGTCAGGGACAGGGAGGGCAAGAGACCCAGTACTTC
NA,TRBV11-2,TRBJ2-7,NA,CASSLVGQRASHEQYF,TGTGCCAGCAGCTTAGTTGGTCAGCGAGCATCCCACGAGCAGTACTTC
TRBD2,TRBV18,TRBJ2-7,NA,CASSNHRQRLAGLYEQYF,TGTGCCAGCTCGAACCATCGGCAAAGACTAGCGGGATTATACGAGCAGTACTTC